Each of the 2 T cell receptor beta chains below was sequenced from the same sample in a study of OX40 agonist ivuxolimab in advanced cancers. Generated by immunoSEQ multiplex PCR, the TCRdb table keeps only in-frame clones and is missing some. Found here are 40,000 to 60,000 clones, 88% of them singletons; the top ten hold less than 3.5%. The sequencing used CD4+ or CD8+ T cells sorted from blood, collected in a trial of the OX40 agonist ivuxolimab. These TCRs come from an adult with an advanced solid tumor such as melanoma, head and neck, liver or kidney cancer.

V is TRBV7-2 and J is TRBJ2-3; 14 bases are a match to TRBD2. The CDR3 extends over 17 amino acids. From germline, CDR1 is SGHTA and CDR2 FQGNSA. V shed 5 bases, J shed 0 bases, and the junction held 4 bases outside the gene matches. CDR3 in DNA: TGTGCCAGCAGCCAACGACTAGCGGGAGGGAGCACAGATACGCAGTATTTT. It is translated as CASSQRLAGGSTDTQYF.

V usage is TRBV5-1 and J usage is TRBJ2-5; a weak D match, TRBD2 (5 bases). The length of the CDR3 is 15 residues. In germline, CDR1 is SGHRS, CDR2 YFSETQ. The V end lost 0 bases, the J end lost 2 bases, and 11 bases lay between the germline ends. CDR3 sequence (DNA): TGCGCCAGCAGCTTGGGTGTTCGGGGACAAGAGACCCAGTACTTC. Translating it yields CASSLGVRGQETQYF.